The 24 T cell receptor beta chains below were found in one sample sequenced in a study of CD8 T cells in Susac syndrome. Random-hexamer reverse transcription was applied to roughly 0.5 to 1 ug RNA. TCRdb ran MiXCR on the immunoSEQ multiplex PCR reads and lists one entry per CDR3 protein. The repertoire holds 20,000 or so distinct CDR3 sequences, 95% seen once, with more than 0.2% in the top ten. Sequencing was carried out using CD8+ T cells from PBMCs. These receptors all come from a human donor in good health.

This clonotype was counted a single time. CDR3 in DNA: TGTGCCTGGAGTGTACCGTATGGCTACACCTTC. This sequence encodes CAWSVPYGYTF. The chain is built from TRBV30 and TRBJ1-2; no firm D call. CDR1 is GTSNPN and CDR2 is SVGIG in the germline V gene (reference sequence). This CDR3 spans 11 amino acids. V was trimmed by 0 bases and J by 5 bases, leaving 4 bases between them.

V and J are TRBV7-9 and TRBJ1-3, with D possibly being TRBD1 (5 bases). V lost 7 bases, J lost 6 bases, and 16 bases lay in between. Germline CDR1 and CDR2: SEHNR and FQNEAQ (reference sequence). The CDR3 is 14 residues long. CDR3 bases: TGTGCCAGCATTGAAGGCAGGGAAGAAAACACCATATATTTT. Encoded protein: CASIEGREENTIYF.

The chain couples TRBV7-9 to TRBJ2-1; D is undetermined. Deletions cut 5 bases from V and 4 bases from J, with 9 bases between. This CDR3 spans 13 amino acids. CDR1 is SEHNR, CDR2 FQNEAQ, per germline (reference sequence). The CDR3 DNA reads TGTGCCAGCAGCCCTGGACCATACAATGAGCAGTTCTTC. Amino acids: CASSPGPYNEQFF. The entire variable domain, with the rest obtained from reference TRBV7-9 and TRBJ2-1, is as follows: DTGVSQNPRHKITKRGQNVTFRCDPISEHNRLYWYRQTLGQGPEFLTYFQNEAQLEKSRLLSDRFSAERPKGSFSTLEIQRTEQGDSAMYLCASSPGPYNEQFFGPGTRLTVL.

The chain links TRBV25-1 to TRBJ2-1; possible D gene TRBD1, 6 bases. The CDR3 is 14 residues long. Trimming stripped 5 bases from V and 9 bases from J, with 17 bases between. Germline values: CDR1 MGHDK, CDR2 SYGVNS. The DNA of the CDR3 is TGTGCCAGCAGTAAGGGACACGAAGTCAGTGAGCAGTTCTTC. Its translation is CASSKGHEVSEQFF.

The rearrangement uses TRBV24-1 and TRBJ2-7; perhaps TRBD1 as D (5 bases). Trimming removed 1 base from V and 2 bases from J, with 8 bases in between. CDR3 length: 14 residues. Germline V CDR1 and CDR2: KGHDR, SFDVKD. Here the CDR3 reads CATSDFDRPYEQYF. The CDR3 DNA reads TGTGCCACCAGTGATTTCGACAGACCCTACGAGCAGTACTTC.

This rearrangement joins TRBV7-6 to TRBJ2-1; no clear D. Trimming cost V 2 bases and J 0 bases, with 14 bases left between them. The CDR3 extends over 17 amino acids. Germline-derived CDR1 and CDR2 are SGHVS and FNYEAQ. CDR3 region: CASSLSSRQSSYNEQFF. As DNA, the CDR3 is TGTGCCAGCAGCTTAAGCTCCAGACAATCCTCCTACAATGAGCAGTTCTTC.

CDR3: CSAESEGLAEIQYF. For the CDR3, the DNA is TGCAGTGCTGAGAGCGAGGGACTAGCGGAAATTCAGTACTTC. The chain combines TRBV20-1 with TRBJ2-4, with 11 bases that match TRBD2. This CDR3 has 14 amino acids. The germline gives CDR1 DFQATT, CDR2 SNEGSKA (reference sequence). The trim removed 5 bases at V and 10 bases at J, leaving 10 bases unmatched.

This clonotype was recorded only once. V usage is TRBV10-3 and J usage is TRBJ2-3; 11 nucleotides line up with TRBD2. Germline V gives CDR1 ENHRY, CDR2 SYGVKD. The CDR3 has 18 residues. J was trimmed by 2 bases and V by 0 bases; bases with no gene match: 7. As DNA, the CDR3 is TGTGCCATCAGTGAGTCGACTGGGACTAGCGGACCCACAGATACGCAGTATTTT. This gives the protein CAISESTGTSGPTDTQYF.

The chain joins TRBV7-9 to TRBJ2-7, with 10 positions matching TRBD2. This CDR3 is 15 amino acids long. The junction had 7 bases not matched to a gene; V was cut back by 5 bases and J by 3 bases. The V gene's germline CDR1 is SEHNR and CDR2 FQNEAQ (reference sequence). This chain's CDR3 is CASSHELAGSYEQYV. CDR3 bases: TGTGCCAGCAGCCACGAACTAGCGGGGAGCTACGAGCAGTACGTC.

This clonotype was counted once. This chain joins TRBV19 and TRBJ2-6; TRBD1 is a possible D gene (5 bases). In germline, CDR1 is LNHDA, CDR2 SQIVND (reference sequence). The CDR3 length is 16 residues. V was cut by 9 bases and J by 1 base, with 16 bases left in between. CDR3 sequence (DNA): TGTGCCAGGTCCCAGGGCGGATTGTCTGGGGCCAACGTCCTGACTTTC. Its translation is CARSQGGLSGANVLTF.

The count of this clonotype is one. V usage is TRBV27 and J usage is TRBJ2-1, with 13 positions matching TRBD2. V trimming: 5 bases; J trimming: 10 bases; junction bases outside the gene matches: 8. The germline gives CDR1 MNHEY, CDR2 SMNVEV (reference sequence). CDR3 length: 15 residues. The CDR3 sequence: CASSPGLAGVEEQFF. In DNA form, the CDR3 reads TGTGCCAGCAGTCCCGGACTAGCGGGAGTAGAGGAGCAGTTCTTC.

The chain combines TRBV28 with TRBJ1-5; the D gene is possibly TRBD1 (6 bases). V was pared by 8 bases and J by 4 bases, with 21 bases between. The germline gives CDR1 MDHEN, CDR2 SYDVKM. This CDR3 is 16 amino acids long. The chain's CDR3 is CASVLPQDSGNQPQHF. For the CDR3, the DNA is TGTGCCAGCGTTTTACCCCAGGACAGTGGGAATCAGCCCCAGCATTTT.

The CDR3 is CASSSGEMSEQYV. The CDR3 coding sequence is TGTGCCAGCAGCTCAGGGGAGATGAGCGAGCAGTACGTC. The V and J genes are TRBV7-9 and TRBJ2-7; tentative D call: TRBD1 (6 bases). Germline CDR1 is SEHNR and CDR2 is FQNEAQ (reference sequence). This CDR3 has 13 residues. V lost 4 bases, J lost 6 bases, and 13 bases lay in between.

This clonotype was found a few times. The genes are TRBV27 and TRBJ2-7; 9 bases line up with TRBD1. The junction had 0 bases not matched to a gene; V was cut back by 5 bases and J by 1 base. The CDR3 spans 13 residues. The V gene's germline CDR1 is MNHEY and CDR2 SMNVEV (reference sequence). The CDR3 loop reads CASSGTGSYEQYF. The CDR3 DNA reads TGTGCCAGCAGTGGGACAGGGTCCTACGAGCAGTACTTC.

This sequence joins TRBV27 and TRBJ2-1, with a possible D match to TRBD2 (5 bases). V was cut by 7 bases and J by 6 bases, with 22 bases left in between. Per germline, CDR1 MNHEY and CDR2 SMNVEV (reference sequence). The CDR3 has 16 residues. The CDR3 DNA reads TGTGCCAGCACCTTTTCCAGCGGACCCTCCCCCAATGAGCAGTTCTTC. Protein product: CASTFSSGPSPNEQFF.

This clonotype was observed once. The CDR3 DNA sequence: TGTGCCAGCTCACCACCGGACAGCTACGAGCAGTACGTC. This encodes CASSPPDSYEQYV. The chain recombines TRBV18 with TRBJ2-7; perhaps TRBD1 as D (6 bases). Trimming left V 0 bases short and J 3 bases short, with 6 bases between. The CDR3 is 13 residues long. Germline V gene lookup returns CDR1 KGHSH and CDR2 LQKENI.

This chain links TRBV11-2 with TRBJ2-3; TRBD1 agrees at 9 bases. The CDR3 has 18 residues. Germline trimming cut 6 bases from V and 2 bases from J; bases unmatched to any gene: 15. Germline CDR1 SGHAT, CDR2 FQNNGV. Here the CDR3 DNA reads TGTGCCAGCAGTGACTATCCGTCCCGGACAGGGGACACAGATACGCAGTATTTT. This codes for CASSDYPSRTGDTDTQYF.

The gene calls are TRBV28 and TRBJ2-7; the match to TRBD2 covers 7 bases. Germline CDR1 is MDHEN and CDR2 is SYDVKM. J was trimmed by 2 bases and V by 5 bases; bases with no gene match: 9. This CDR3 is built from 15 residues. The CDR3 spells CASSAVGTTTYEQYF. DNA of the CDR3: TGTGCCAGCAGTGCAGTGGGGACTACCACCTACGAGCAGTACTTC.

The chain carries TRBV29-1 and TRBJ2-1; 9 nucleotides agree with TRBD2. V shed 6 bases and J 0 bases; nucleotides not matched to a gene: 6. The CDR3 totals 15 residues. Germline values: CDR1 SQVTM, CDR2 ANQGSEA. CDR3 nucleotide sequence: TGCAGCGTGCGACTAGCGGAGAGCTCCTACAATGAGCAGTTCTTC. Its translation is CSVRLAESSYNEQFF.

The chain recombines TRBV5-1 with TRBJ2-1; 10 bases map to TRBD2. Trimming took 3 bases from V and 6 from J; bases not matched to a gene: 15. From germline, CDR1 is SGHRS and CDR2 YFSETQ. This CDR3 spans 18 amino acids. The CDR3 sequence is CASSYLAGATGLGNEQFF. The CDR3 DNA sequence: TGCGCCAGCAGCTATCTAGCGGGAGCCACCGGGTTAGGCAATGAGCAGTTCTTC.

Only one count was recorded for this clonotype. The chain joins TRBV7-9 to TRBJ2-1, with TRBD2 matching over 7 bases. CDR1 SEHNR and CDR2 FQNEAQ come from the germline V gene (reference sequence). This CDR3 has 17 amino acids. Unmatched junction bases numbered 15, after V lost 5 bases and J lost 5 bases. CDR3 sequence reads: CASSLYLGLGSHNEQFF. DNA of the CDR3: TGTGCCAGCAGCCTCTACCTAGGACTAGGATCCCACAATGAGCAGTTCTTC.

V and J are TRBV28 and TRBJ1-1; 8 bases match TRBD1. Looked up from germline, CDR1 is MDHEN and CDR2 is SYDVKM. The trim removed 6 bases at V and 2 bases at J, leaving 5 bases unmatched. CDR3 length: 14 residues. The chain's CDR3 is CASSMDRANTEAFF. As DNA, the CDR3 is TGTGCCAGCAGCATGGACAGGGCAAACACTGAAGCTTTCTTT. Complete variable domain (other parts from reference TRBV28 and TRBJ1-1): DVKVTQSSRYLVKRTGEKVFLECVQDMDHENMFWYRQDPGLGLRLIYFSYDVKMKEKGDIPEGYSVSREKKERFSLILESASTNQTSMYLCASSMDRANTEAFFGQGTRLTVV.

The gene calls are TRBV4-3 and TRBJ2-2; no reliable D call. V lost 0 bases to trimming and J lost 7 bases, with 6 bases between them. Germline V gives CDR1 LGHNA, CDR2 YSLEER. This CDR3 comprises 13 residues. For the CDR3, the DNA is TGCGCCAGCAGCCAAGATTATTACGGGGAGCTGTTTTTT. It yields the protein CASSQDYYGELFF.

The chain uses TRBV20-1 and TRBJ2-7; 12 bases line up with TRBD2. This CDR3 is built from 15 residues. Trimming took 0 bases from V and 5 from J; bases not matched to a gene: 5. The germline V gene has CDR1 DFQATT and CDR2 SNEGSKA (reference sequence). CDR3 region: CSARDLAGGPHEQYF. For the CDR3, the DNA is TGCAGTGCTAGAGATCTAGCGGGAGGGCCGCACGAGCAGTACTTC.